This entry lists 27 T cell receptor beta chains sequenced from one sample in a study of shared clonotypes between healthy human individuals. Sequenced by immunoSEQ multiplex PCR; TCRdb stores in-frame clones only, minus some. The table lists around 600,000 clones, 95% to 98% of them singletons. Naive CD8 cells, CD45RO-negative and positively selected for CCR7, excluded terminally differentiated effector memory CD45RA+ cells. The sequencing sample was made of naive CD8+ T cells sorted from blood. The receptors shown here come from a man between 25 and 39 years old in good health.

V usage is TRBV27 and J usage is TRBJ2-1, with a weak D call TRBD2 (6 bases). The CDR3 covers 14 residues. The germline V and J ends were trimmed by 5 bases and 4 bases, with 12 bases remaining between them. Germline assignment: CDR1 MNHEY and CDR2 SMNVEV (reference sequence). The CDR3 spells CASSIGTSYNEQFF. The CDR3 DNA sequence: TGTGCCAGCAGTATAGGGACTTCTTACAATGAGCAGTTCTTC.

V gene TRBV7-9 combines with J gene TRBJ2-1, with 8 bases fitting TRBD2. From germline, CDR1 is SEHNR and CDR2 FQNEAQ (reference sequence). V lost 2 bases and J lost 6; bases outside the gene matches: 9. CDR3 size: 16 residues. The CDR3, as DNA: TGTGCCAGCAGCTTAACGAGCGGGAGATTACGCAATGAGCAGTTCTTC. Translated: CASSLTSGRLRNEQFF.

A note on this clone: The junction differs from germline at one of its ends, possibly a read error. The V call is TRBV7-9, the J call TRBJ2-1; D is possibly TRBD2 (6 bases). The CDR3 sequence is 15 residues long. The V gene's germline CDR1 is SEHNR and CDR2 FQNEAQ (reference sequence). Here the CDR3 DNA reads TGTGCCAGCAGTTTAGCTCCTAGCGTCTACAATGAGCAGTTCTTC. It codes for CASSLAPSVYNEQFF.

This clone has a single count. In the same sample, other DNA sequences code for this CDR3. This rearrangement joins TRBV20-1 to TRBJ2-1; D is undetermined. There are 10 residues in the CDR3. CDR1 and CDR2 from the germline V gene are DFQATT and SNEGSKA (reference sequence). With 0 bases removed from V and 8 bases from J, the gap between germline ends came to 2 bases. CDR3 nucleotides: TGCAGTGCTAGAGACGATGAGCAGTTCTTC. Translation gives CSARDDEQFF.

CDR3 protein: CASSYGTGDQETQYF. The DNA of the CDR3 is TGTGCCAGCAGCTATGGGACAGGGGACCAAGAGACCCAGTACTTC. The chain joins TRBV6-5 to TRBJ2-5; 10 nucleotides agree with TRBD1. Trimming took 6 bases from V and 0 from J; bases not matched to a gene: 4. CDR1 MNHEY and CDR2 SVGAGI come from the germline V gene. CDR3 size: 15 residues.

This chain uses TRBV7-6 with TRBJ2-5, with 10 bases fitting TRBD2. CDR1 and CDR2 (germline): SGHVS, FNYEAQ. V dropped 4 bases and J dropped 2; count of bases not matched to a gene: 13. The CDR3 is made up of 18 amino acids. The DNA of the CDR3 is TGTGCCAGCAGCTCCTTCCGTACCGGACTAGCGGTACAAGAGACCCAGTACTTC. It translates to CASSSFRTGLAVQETQYF. Filled out from reference TRBV7-6 and TRBJ2-5, the complete variable domain reads GAGVSQSPRYKVTKRGQDVALRCDPISGHVSLYWYRQALGQGPEFLTYFNYEAQQDKSGLPNDRFSAERPEGSISTLTIQRTEQRDSAMYRCASSSFRTGLAVQETQYFGPGTRLLVL.

The V call is TRBV28, the J call TRBJ2-3; TRBD2 agrees at 7 bases. J was trimmed by 1 base and V by 2 bases; bases with no gene match: 9. Germline values: CDR1 MDHEN, CDR2 SYDVKM. This CDR3 region has 17 residues. The CDR3 DNA sequence: TGTGCCAGCAGTTTACCCGAGCGGGACTGGGGCACAGATACGCAGTATTTT. This translates into CASSLPERDWGTDTQYF.

This clone was counted a single time. CDR3 residues: CASSSTRDTYEQYF. CDR3 bases: TGTGCCAGCAGCTCTACTAGAGATACCTACGAGCAGTACTTC. J is TRBJ2-7 and V is TRBV7-2; D might be TRBD2 (5 bases). Trimming stripped 4 bases from V and 2 bases from J, with 12 bases between. The CDR3 is 14 residues long. Per the germline V gene, CDR1 is SGHTA and CDR2 is FQGNSA.

This chain connects TRBV7-6 to TRBJ2-2, with 10 bases that match TRBD1. This CDR3 comprises 19 residues. V trimming: 5 bases; J trimming: 0 bases; junction bases outside the gene matches: 12. Germline CDR1 is SGHVS and CDR2 is FNYEAQ. The CDR3 region is CASSRPGQGSVPNTGELFF. CDR3 DNA: TGTGCCAGCAGCAGACCGGGACAGGGGTCTGTACCGAACACCGGGGAGCTGTTTTTT. The whole variable domain, remainder taken from reference TRBV7-6 and TRBJ2-2, is GAGVSQSPRYKVTKRGQDVALRCDPISGHVSLYWYRQALGQGPEFLTYFNYEAQQDKSGLPNDRFSAERPEGSISTLTIQRTEQRDSAMYRCASSRPGQGSVPNTGELFFGEGSRLTVL.

J is TRBJ1-5 and V is TRBV6-5; 9 bases fit TRBD1. From germline, CDR1 is MNHEY and CDR2 SVGAGI. The CDR3 runs to 15 residues. V was pared by 6 bases and J by 0 bases, with 3 bases of the junction left unmatched. The CDR3 reads CASSSGQGSNQPQHF. CDR3 nucleotides: TGTGCCAGCAGCTCGGGACAGGGTAGCAATCAGCCCCAGCATTTT.

The rearrangement uses TRBV19 and TRBJ2-6, with 13 bases matching TRBD2. Germline CDR1 and CDR2: LNHDA and SQIVND (reference sequence). V lost 2 bases, J lost 4 bases, and 8 bases stayed unmatched. CDR3 length equals 19 residues. The CDR3 loop is CASSIRRLAGGSGANVLTF. The DNA for the CDR3 is TGTGCCAGTAGTATACGTAGACTAGCGGGAGGTTCGGGGGCCAACGTCCTGACTTTC.

The CDR3 here is CASSEPRDRGFTDTQYF. The CDR3 DNA follows: TGCGCCAGCAGTGAGCCCCGGGACAGGGGGTTCACAGATACGCAGTATTTT. The chain uses TRBV10-2 and TRBJ2-3; TRBD1 matches at 11 bases. The CDR3 loop spans 17 amino acids. V was clipped by 2 bases and J by 2 bases; unmatched bases: 6. CDR1 is WSHSY and CDR2 is SAAADI in the germline V gene.

This chain joins TRBV10-3 and TRBJ2-3, with D hard to call. CDR1 is ENHRY and CDR2 is SYGVKD in the germline V gene. CDR3 length: 13 residues. V was clipped by 3 bases and J by 1 base, with 5 bases between them. As DNA, the CDR3 is TGTGCCATCAGTGACGATGGCACAGATACGCAGTATTTT. It yields the protein CAISDDGTDTQYF.

This clone was observed once. This chain joins TRBV5-4 and TRBJ2-7; D tentatively reads TRBD1 or TRBD2 (7 bases each). The germline CDR1 and CDR2 sequences are SGHNT and YYREEE (reference sequence). CDR3 length: 16 amino acids. The V end was cut by 1 base, the J end by 2 bases, with 16 bases between. The CDR3 region is CASSLTRQGLTYEQYF. CDR3 DNA: TGTGCCAGCAGCTTGACCCGACAGGGACTAACCTACGAGCAGTACTTC.

The chain is built from TRBV5-4 and TRBJ2-5; maybe TRBD1 (7 bases). Germline CDR1 reads SGHNT; CDR2 reads YYREEE (reference sequence). The V end was cut by 3 bases, the J end by 3 bases, with 15 bases between. This CDR3 is built from 15 residues. The CDR3 sequence is CASSSASGGKETQYF. The DNA of the CDR3 is TGTGCCAGCAGCTCGGCGTCAGGGGGGAAAGAGACCCAGTACTTC.

The chain couples TRBV5-6 to TRBJ2-7; no reliable D call. Trimming took 1 base from V and 6 from J, leaving 8 bases between them. The CDR3 extends over 12 amino acids. Looked up from germline, CDR1 is SGHDT and CDR2 is YYEEEE. The DNA for the CDR3 is TGTGCCAGCAGCTTGTATACTGGCGAGCAGTACTTC. As protein: CASSLYTGEQYF. Combining the CDR3 with reference TRBV5-6 and TRBJ2-7 gives the whole variable domain DAGVTQSPTHLIKTRGQQVTLRCSPKSGHDTVSWYQQALGQGPQFIFQYYEEEERQRGNFPDRFSGHQFPNYSSELNVNALLLGDSALYLCASSLYTGEQYFGPGTRLTVT.

The chain carries TRBV4-1 and TRBJ2-3; D may correspond to TRBD1 or TRBD2 (5 bases each). The V and J ends lost 0 bases and 5 bases respectively, with 18 bases between them. Germline values: CDR1 MGHRA, CDR2 YSYEKL. CDR3 size: 17 residues. CDR3 sequence (DNA): TGCGCCAGCAGCCAAGAGCTCCGGGACCCTTGGGTAGATACGCAGTATTTT. Its translation: CASSQELRDPWVDTQYF.

This clone was observed once. The rearrangement joins TRBV29-1 to TRBJ1-1; the D is unclear. Trimming removed 7 bases from V and 2 bases from J, with 8 bases in between. The germline CDR1 and CDR2 sequences are SQVTM and ANQGSEA. The CDR3 is made up of 11 amino acids. Here the CDR3 reads CSASKNTEAFF. The CDR3 region has the DNA TGCAGCGCTTCGAAAAACACTGAAGCTTTCTTT.

The V call is TRBV7-2, the J call TRBJ2-3; possible D gene TRBD2, 5 bases. Germline V gene lookup returns CDR1 SGHTA and CDR2 FQGNSA. The CDR3 length is 15 residues. The V gene lost 4 bases and the J gene lost 4 bases, with 15 bases spanning the gap. The CDR3 loop is CASSSRTARADTQYF. The CDR3 DNA reads as TGTGCCAGCAGCTCGCGGACGGCGAGGGCAGATACGCAGTATTTT.

This clone has a handful of counts. The V gene is TRBV7-9, the J gene TRBJ1-1, with TRBD1 matching over 12 bases. The length of the CDR3 is 16 residues. Germline V lookup: CDR1 SEHNR, CDR2 FQNEAQ (reference sequence). Trimming cost V 4 bases and J 4 bases; bases outside gene matches: 7. For the CDR3, the DNA is TGTGCCAGCAGCTCCCGGGACAGGGGGCTGAGCACTGAAGCTTTCTTT. Amino acids: CASSSRDRGLSTEAFF.

This chain uses TRBV27 with TRBJ2-3; weak D call: TRBD2 (6 bases). This CDR3 has 15 residues. V shed 3 bases and J shed 1 base, with 11 bases lying between them. CDR1 and CDR2 from the germline V gene are MNHEY and SMNVEV (reference sequence). CDR3 nucleotide sequence: TGTGCCAGCAGTTTGTGGCAGCGGGGCACAGATACGCAGTATTTT. Translating gives CASSLWQRGTDTQYF.

The V and J genes are TRBV7-8 and TRBJ2-5; 8 bases are shared with TRBD1. V was clipped by 6 bases and J by 4 bases; unmatched bases: 7. The germline gives CDR1 SGHVS, CDR2 FQNEAQ. This CDR3 has 14 amino acids. The CDR3 nucleotides are TGTGCCAGCAGAAAGGGACAGGCCCTAGAGACCCAGTACTTC. Amino acids: CASRKGQALETQYF.

This sequence joins TRBV7-6 and TRBJ2-7; 7 bases match TRBD1. Germline V CDR1 and CDR2: SGHVS, FNYEAQ. The length of the CDR3 is 15 residues. After removal of 5 bases from V and 2 bases from J, the junction contained 9 bases not matched to a gene. The CDR3: CASSVRDSSPYEQYF. CDR3 sequence (DNA): TGTGCCAGCAGCGTCCGGGACAGTTCGCCCTACGAGCAGTACTTC.

The chain is built from TRBV29-1 and TRBJ1-3; D ambiguous. The CDR3 has 14 residues. Trimming cost V 2 bases and J 4 bases, with 12 bases left between them. Germline values: CDR1 SQVTM, CDR2 ANQGSEA. The CDR3 sequence: CSVEPTAPGNTIYF. The CDR3, as DNA: TGCAGCGTTGAACCTACGGCACCCGGAAACACCATATATTTT.

V usage is TRBV7-9 and J usage is TRBJ1-1; 8 bases are shared with TRBD1. From germline, CDR1 is SEHNR and CDR2 FQNEAQ (reference sequence). The junction had 7 bases not matched to a gene; V was cut back by 1 base and J by 0 bases. The CDR3 covers 17 residues. The CDR3 region has the DNA TGTGCCAGCAGCTTAGATGGGACAGGTTATATGAACACTGAAGCTTTCTTT. This gives the protein CASSLDGTGYMNTEAFF.

The rearrangement links TRBV19 to TRBJ2-7; the D gene is possibly TRBD1 (6 bases). Germline V lookup: CDR1 LNHDA, CDR2 SQIVND (reference sequence). The germline V and J ends were trimmed by 5 bases and 2 bases, with 13 bases remaining between them. This CDR3 is 14 amino acids long. The CDR3 is CASSEGDRPYEQYF. Here the CDR3 DNA reads TGTGCCAGTAGTGAGGGGGACCGGCCCTACGAGCAGTACTTC.

V usage is TRBV6-1 and J usage is TRBJ1-1; weak D call: TRBD1 (5 bases). The CDR3 has 13 residues. Germline CDR1 is MNHNS and CDR2 is SASEGT. V was cut by 2 bases and J by 5 bases, with 9 bases left in between. Written as DNA, the CDR3 is TGTGCCAGCAGTGAACGGTGGGGGACTGAAGCTTTCTTT. It codes for CASSERWGTEAFF.